This TCR beta chain appears in the sequencing data of a study of regulatory T cells in long-lasting Graves disease (dated by TCRdb to 2020 to 2023). About the full investigation: Newly diagnosed Graves' disease patients had taken antithyroid drugs for less than 3 months. Persistent Graves' disease patients were compared with newly diagnosed Graves' disease patients by peripheral blood TCR sequencing and RNA sequencing. The study took place in China and was registered as a clinical trial. A total of around 35 samples underwent TCR sequencing, from roughly 13 patients with persistent Graves' disease and roughly 20 patients with newly diagnosed Graves' disease. Beyond this particular receptor, the publication reports: Only peripheral blood was studied, because thyroid tissue, the primary lesion, was inaccessible. Lower TCR Shannon entropy and fewer highly expanded clones were observed in persistent Graves' disease patients than in newly diagnosed patients, which suggested clonal expansion. The authors acknowledged the small sample size as a limitation that may reduce accuracy. TRBV28, TRBJ1-2 and TRBJ2-5 were preferentially used in persistent disease, while TRBV20-1 and TRBJ2-1 were favored in newly diagnosed disease. Patients with persistent disease shared more public clonotypes (around 2,700) than newly diagnosed patients did (approximately 970). Only the TCR beta chain was sequenced and analyzed.

The CDR3 measures 13 amino acids from cysteine to phenylalanine. Only CDR3 DNA remains: 39 bases, in frame from the first base. From the germline V gene (reference sequence), CDR1 is LNHNV and CDR2 is YYDKDF. Trimming at the junction amounts to 1 base on V and 4 bases on J, and the germline ends lie 5 bases apart. Library method: multiplex PCR. The reads were generated on an Illumina HiSeq 4000. To build TCR beta libraries, CDR3 regions were amplified by Arm-PCR using iRepertoire HTBI primers. Before sequencing, the PCR products went through gel purification. Per the source publication's procedure: A total of 62 TRBV and 14 TRBJ segments were identified across samples and were used for gene usage analysis of CDR3 amino acid clonotypes. COPE and FqMerger were used to merge the filtered high-quality paired reads into contigs. Contigs were aligned with BLAST to IMGT TRBV, TRBD and TRBJ reference genes, and CDR3 was defined per IMGT. Any clonotype with a frequency above 0.1% was counted as a highly expanded clone. Shannon entropy was used to measure repertoire diversity, and the Gini coefficient was used to measure V-J evenness. A clonotype found in more than one individual was treated as public. TCRdb took the public reads, trimmed them with fastp at Q25, ran MiXCR for clone calling and kept in-frame beta chains. Merged by CDR3 protein, the rows form single entries marked with the most common genes and DNA. The V and J calls reflect TCRdb's pipeline rather than the authors' work. This sample has a few hundred thousand distinct CDR3 sequences in its table, and 15% to 20% of those were observed once. The top ten hold 30% of the sample.

The sample's time point label is to be understood as: newly diagnosed GD, antithyroid drugs for less than 3 months. For both TCR sequencing and RNA sequencing, RNA was extracted from PBMCs using TRIzol. Graves' disease was diagnosed according to American Thyroid Association guidelines. The patients came from an endocrinology department in Xi'an, China. From each patient, about 9.7 milliliters of peripheral blood was collected into an EDTA anticoagulant tube. Ficoll Paque Plus density gradient separation was used to isolate PBMCs, and no further T cell sorting was done. RNA quality was checked with an Agilent 2100 Bioanalyzer and agarose gel, and concentration with a NanoDrop 2000. Concerning this clonotype itself: Its antigen remains unidentified. No qualities accompany the bases; no much larger clone lies one base away.

The sample also formed part of further work on T cells in Graves' hyperthyroidism and ophthalmopathy. That second publication adds: Stable Graves' hyperthyroidism was defined as the absence of progression to ophthalmopathy over 18 months of follow-up. Hyperthyroidism patients were newly diagnosed, had a disease duration of under 2 months, and were aged 18 to 65 years. The study excluded patients with uncontrolled infections, other autoimmune diseases, pregnancy or lactation. Diagnoses were established on the basis of clinical symptoms, serum thyroxine and TRAb, thyroid ultrasound, and orbital computed tomography. For the first round of RT-PCR on the TCR CDR3, the HTBI primer set was used together with the Qiagen OneStep RT-PCR kit. Blood samples also contained most of the expanded thyroid clonotypes (frequency above 0.001), which suggests that blood repertoires may reflect thyroid immune responses. In cross-validation, a model built on a 13 V-J signature told ophthalmopathy apart from stable hyperthyroidism with under 90% sensitivity and about 81% specificity, and in testing the same model reached 80%/75%. In validation, progression to ophthalmopathy was predicted by the model with roughly 71% sensitivity and 72.22% specificity, a median of 6.5 months before onset. TCR V-J signatures able to tell the groups apart were searched for in a discovery cohort of 90 to 100 patients, of whom more than 40 had Graves' ophthalmopathy and roughly 59 had stable Graves' hyperthyroidism. Whether ophthalmopathy could be predicted prospectively was tested in an independent validation cohort made up of roughly 19 hyperthyroidism patients plus 17 patients who later progressed to ophthalmopathy. The 75 to 100 discovery patients were randomly split 7:3 into training and test sets. Thyroid tissue and blood T-cell repertoires from several Graves' hyperthyroidism patients were also compared in the study. Following sampling, methimazole starting at 30 mg daily was given to hyperthyroidism patients, and high-dose intravenous methylprednisolone was given to ophthalmopathy patients. A second multiplex PCR round built the libraries, followed by size selection and purification. Sequencing of the libraries was done on an Illumina HiSeq2000 using paired-end 100 bp reads. SOAPnuke was used to process the raw data, throwing out any read that contained adapters or uncalled bases, had a mean Phred below 15, or lacked an exact constant-primer or identifier match. COPE v1.2.5 was used to merge the high-quality paired reads, and each unique nucleotide sequence was defined as a clonotype. MiTCR v1.1 was used to align the clonotypes against IMGT TRBV, TRBD and TRBJ reference segments. The analysis included only V-J combinations with a frequency above 0.0001, which together covered 99% to 99.2% of the repertoires. A TCS score was defined as the ratio of F50 (clonal expansion) to E x V (chaos), with BLOSUM62-based TCRdist applied between CDR3 peptides within each V-J. Welch's t-statistics and random forest reduced around 550 V-J features to under 15, which were used in a naive Bayes classifier (R e1071). No statistical method was used to fix the sample size in advance, and group allocation was not hidden from the investigators. The paper reports TCR Vbeta CDR3 sequencing of more than 120 peripheral blood samples: 43 ophthalmopathy, some 80 hyperthyroidism and approximately 17 progressor patients.

The clonotype originates from a man aged 40-55 years with Graves disease. Donor details come from another sample of the same person, matched by shared clones. Source: peripheral blood mononuclear cells (PBMCs), taken at new diagnosis, from a patient treated with antithyroid drugs. The V gene is TRBV15 and the J gene is TRBJ2-1, with an unclear D gene assignment. The DNA is as follows: TGTGCCACCAGCAGAGGTTCATACAATGAGCAGTTCTTC. This translates into CATSRGSYNEQFF.